These 2 T cell receptor beta chains were all obtained from the same sample, sequenced in a study of T cells after posttransplantation cyclophosphamide. The assay was immunoSEQ multiplex PCR, and TCRdb's table has in-frame clones only and misses some. The sample includes approximately 2,500 clones, none of them occurring once. Busulfan-fludarabine conditioning, marrow transplant, and cyclophosphamide on days +3 and +4 were administered. The sequencing here drew on PBMCs, taken 30 days after allogeneic stem cell transplant with posttransplant cyclophosphamide. These TCRs come from a female patient aged 55-70 years who received an allogeneic stem cell transplant from an unrelated donor, was CMV-positive, and had acute GVHD only. Some T cells could come from the graft donor.

This clone has a count of ten or more. This chain links TRBV15 with TRBJ1-1; 8 positions agree with TRBD1. There are 15 residues in the CDR3. V was pared by 5 bases and J by 4 bases, with 9 bases of the junction left unmatched. Germline values: CDR1 LNHNV, CDR2 YYDKDF (reference sequence). This CDR3 is CATSGDGQGGTEAFF. CDR3 nucleotide sequence: TGTGCCACCAGCGGGGACGGACAGGGCGGCACTGAAGCTTTCTTT.

This clone occurred many times. The V gene is TRBV7-9, the J gene TRBJ2-1; 7 bases fit TRBD1. Germline-derived CDR1 and CDR2 are SEHNR and FQNEAQ (reference sequence). Trimming took 3 bases from V and 9 from J; bases not matched to a gene: 11. The CDR3 consists of 15 residues. The CDR3 here is CASSFITGTEVEQFF. The CDR3 DNA reads as TGTGCCAGCAGCTTTATCACCGGGACAGAGGTTGAGCAGTTCTTC. Filled out from reference TRBV7-9 and TRBJ2-1, the complete variable domain reads DTGVSQNPRHKITKRGQNVTFRCDPISEHNRLYWYRQTLGQGPEFLTYFQNEAQLEKSRLLSDRFSAERPKGSFSTLEIQRTEQGDSAMYLCASSFITGTEVEQFFGPGTRLTVL.